The 3 T cell receptor beta chains below were found in one sample sequenced in a study of shared clonotypes between healthy human individuals. The table came from immunoSEQ multiplex PCR; TCRdb's copy has only in-frame clones and leaves some out. The table includes hundreds of thousands of clones, roughly 96% detected once. What was sequenced was memory CD8+ T cells sorted from blood. Subset in this sample: CD45RO+ cells pooled with CCR7-negative TemRA cells. The origin of the receptors is a man aged 30 to 45 in good health.

The rearrangement uses TRBV29-1 and TRBJ2-3, with D perhaps given as TRBD1 or TRBD2 (6 bases each). CDR1 is SQVTM and CDR2 is ANQGSEA in the germline V gene. The V gene lost 3 bases and the J gene lost 0 bases, with 16 bases spanning the gap. CDR3 length equals 16 residues. CDR3 DNA sequence: TGCAGCGTTGATTGCCCCGGGGGCGAGAGCACAGATACGCAGTATTTT. Amino acid sequence: CSVDCPGGESTDTQYF.

The J gene is TRBJ2-1, the V gene TRBV28, with D perhaps TRBD1 (6 bases). This CDR3 comprises 16 residues. The ends were cut back, 3 bases at V and 2 bases at J, with 14 bases in the middle. Germline values: CDR1 MDHEN, CDR2 SYDVKM. The DNA of the CDR3 is TGTGCCAGCAGTTTTGGGGGCGGATGGACCTACAATGAGCAGTTCTTC. Translated: CASSFGGGWTYNEQFF.

V usage is TRBV6-5 and J usage is TRBJ2-7; D unresolved. CDR1 MNHEY and CDR2 SVGAGI come from the germline V gene. The CDR3 length is 12 residues. V was clipped by 6 bases and J by 2 bases, with 8 bases between them. DNA of the CDR3: TGTGCCAGCAGCGATAATGCCTACGAGCAGTACTTC. Protein sequence: CASSDNAYEQYF.